The rows below give T cell receptor beta chains drawn from one sample of a study of CD8 T cells in Susac syndrome. Each CDR3 protein is one row after TCRdb ran MiXCR on the immunoSEQ multiplex PCR reads. The sample contains around 71,000 distinct CDR3 sequences, 96% of which appear only once. Sequencing was carried out using CD4+ T cells from PBMCs. These receptors all come from a human donor with multiple sclerosis. Both conserved end residues are part of each CDR3. The D gene is left open where the match is weak. The size field is filled for only some rows; it gives once, few, many or a size class.

d_call	v_call	j_call	clone_size	cdr3_nt	cdr3_aa
TRBD1	TRBV5-1	TRBJ1-5	-	TGCGCCAGCAGCCCCTCGGGACAGGGTTCCCAGCCCCAGCATTTT	CASSPSGQGSQPQHF
-	TRBV30	TRBJ2-7	-	TGTGCCTGGGGTCTAAGCTACGAGCAGTACTTC	CAWGLSYEQYF
TRBD2	TRBV20-1	TRBJ2-5	-	TGCAGTGCTAGCCGAGCGGGGGGGCGGAAGACCCAGTACTTC	CSASRAGGRKTQYF
TRBD1	TRBV28	TRBJ2-7	-	TGTGCCAGCATCCGACAGGGGTTTGCCTACGAGCAGTACTTC	CASIRQGFAYEQYF
-	TRBV5-6	TRBJ2-3	-	TGTGCCAGCAGCTTAATGGCGGTGGATACGCAGTATTTT	CASSLMAVDTQYF
-	TRBV20-1	TRBJ1-5	-	TGCAGTGCTAGGTTTGGGAGCAATCAGCCCCAGCATTTT	CSARFGSNQPQHF
-	TRBV29-1	TRBJ1-2	once	TGCAGCGTTGAAGATAGGACGGGCTATGGCTACACCTTC	CSVEDRTGYGYTF
TRBD1	TRBV29-1	TRBJ2-7	-	TGCAGCGTTGAAACCGGGACAGGGGGCATCGACGAGCAGTACTTC	CSVETGTGGIDEQYF
TRBD2	TRBV4-3	TRBJ2-2	-	TGCGCCAGCAGCCGGCTAGCGGGGTTCACCGGGGAGCTGTTTTTT	CASSRLAGFTGELFF
TRBD2	TRBV20-1	TRBJ2-3	once	TGCAGTGCCCCGGACGGGGGGGTCACAGATACGCAGTATTTT	CSAPDGGVTDTQYF
-	TRBV3-1	TRBJ1-4	-	TGTGCCAGCAGCCAAGATTTAAGCAGGCCCTATAATGAAAAACTGTTTTTT	CASSQDLSRPYNEKLFF
-	TRBV13	TRBJ2-7	-	TGTGCCAGCAGCCGGCCCGGGACCACAACCTACGAGCAGTACTTC	CASSRPGTTTYEQYF
TRBD1	TRBV3-1	TRBJ1-5	-	TGTGCCAGCAGCAAGGGACAGGTAGTGAATCAGCCCCAGCATTTT	CASSKGQVVNQPQHF
-	TRBV12-3/TRBV12-4	TRBJ1-5	-	TGTGCCAGCAGGTACTACCCCCAGGGAGGGCGCAGGATCCATCAGCCCCAGCATTTT	CASRYYPQGGRRIHQPQHF
-	TRBV7-2	TRBJ2-5	once	TGTGCCAGCAGCTTGCTGGGGGCGGAAGGAGAGACCCAGTACTTC	CASSLLGAEGETQYF
-	TRBV30	TRBJ2-7	-	TGTGCCTGGAGTAAAATTAGGCTTGGCTACGAGCAGTACTTC	CAWSKIRLGYEQYF
-	TRBV12-3/TRBV12-4	TRBJ2-5	-	TGTGCCAGCAGTGTGGGACTGGGCGTGGAGACCCAGTACTTC	CASSVGLGVETQYF
TRBD2	TRBV29-1	TRBJ2-1	-	TGCAGCGCGGGGGGGCAGGGGCAGATCAATGAGCAGTTCTTC	CSAGGQGQINEQFF
-	TRBV30	TRBJ1-2	once	TGTGCCTGGAGTGGAGGCCTCCGCCTTTATGGCTACACCTTC	CAWSGGLRLYGYTF
TRBD1	TRBV15	TRBJ1-5	-	TGTGCCACCAGCAGAACCGGGACAGGGGCGATCCTCAATCAGCCCCAGCATTTT	CATSRTGTGAILNQPQHF
-	TRBV18	TRBJ2-7	-	TGTGCCAGCTCACCTTCCGGGGGGCTGGCCGAGCAGTACTTC	CASSPSGGLAEQYF
-	TRBV20-1	TRBJ2-5	-	TGCAGTGCTACGGGCAGGGGAGTTGAGACCCAGTACTTC	CSATGRGVETQYF
TRBD1	TRBV7-2	TRBJ1-5	-	TGTGCCAGCAGCCAGTCAGGGGGCTCTGATCAGCCCCAGCATTTT	CASSQSGGSDQPQHF
-	TRBV20-1	TRBJ1-2	-	TGCAGTGCCATCCGCGGGGGGAACTATGGCTACACCTTC	CSAIRGGNYGYTF
-	TRBV29-1	TRBJ1-2	-	TGCAGCGTTGAAGACAGAGGGACCTCCGGGAACTATGGCTACACCTTC	CSVEDRGTSGNYGYTF
TRBD2	TRBV5-6	TRBJ2-3	-	TGTGCCAGCAGGGTGACTAGCGATTTACATACGCAGTATTTT	CASRVTSDLHTQYF
TRBD2	TRBV7-9	TRBJ2-7	once	TGTGCCAGCAGCCCGGCCTTGGGACTAGCGGGGGAGCAGTACTTC	CASSPALGLAGEQYF
-	TRBV18	TRBJ1-2	-	TGTGCCAGCTCACCCCAGCAGGGACTCGCTAACTATGGCTACACCTTC	CASSPQQGLANYGYTF
TRBD1	TRBV20-1	TRBJ2-7	-	TGCAGTGCTCCCTCGATGGGACAGGGCACCTACGAGCAGTACTTC	CSAPSMGQGTYEQYF
-	TRBV2	TRBJ2-3	-	TGTGCCAGCGAGGGCCGGGCTAGCACAGATACGCAGTATTTT	CASEGRASTDTQYF
-	TRBV5-4	TRBJ1-1	-	TGTGCCAGCAGCAGGCAGGGAAGCACTGAAGCTTTCTTT	CASSRQGSTEAFF
-	TRBV24-1	TRBJ2-5	-	TGTGCCACCAGTGACAACCCACAGGGACAAGAGACCCAGTACTTC	CATSDNPQGQETQYF
-	TRBV4-2	TRBJ1-6	-	TGTGCCAGCAGCCGAGAATCAAGCTCCTATAATTCACCCCTCCACTTT	CASSRESSSYNSPLHF
-	TRBV7-8	TRBJ2-1	-	TGTGCCAGCAGACCCCCAGGCTCCTACAATGAGCAGTTCTTC	CASRPPGSYNEQFF
-	TRBV7-9	TRBJ2-7	-	TGTGCCAGCAGCCCCAGGGCAGGGGAGACCTACGAGCAGTACTTC	CASSPRAGETYEQYF
TRBD1	TRBV4-1	TRBJ1-6	-	TGCGCCAGCAGCCAAGACCCGGGACAGGGGTTTTCACCCCTCCACTTT	CASSQDPGQGFSPLHF